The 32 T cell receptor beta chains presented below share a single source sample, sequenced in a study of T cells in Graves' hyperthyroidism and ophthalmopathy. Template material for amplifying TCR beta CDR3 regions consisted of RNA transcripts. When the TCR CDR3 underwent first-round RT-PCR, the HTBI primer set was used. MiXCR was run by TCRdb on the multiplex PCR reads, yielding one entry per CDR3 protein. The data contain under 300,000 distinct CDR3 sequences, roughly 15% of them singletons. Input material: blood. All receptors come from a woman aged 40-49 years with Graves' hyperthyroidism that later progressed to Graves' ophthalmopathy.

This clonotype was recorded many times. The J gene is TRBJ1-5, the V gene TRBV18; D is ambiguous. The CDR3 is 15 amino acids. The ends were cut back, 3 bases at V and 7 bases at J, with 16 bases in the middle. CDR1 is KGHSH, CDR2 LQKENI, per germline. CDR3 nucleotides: TGTGCCAGCTCACCTTGGGGTGCGCCGGGACAGCCCCAGCATTTT. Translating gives CASSPWGAPGQPQHF.

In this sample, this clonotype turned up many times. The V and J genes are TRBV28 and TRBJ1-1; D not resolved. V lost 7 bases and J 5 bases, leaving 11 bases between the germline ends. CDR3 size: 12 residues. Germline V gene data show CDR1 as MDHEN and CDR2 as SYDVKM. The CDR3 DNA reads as TGTGCCAGCAAACGGGTTCGGACTGAAGCTTTCTTT. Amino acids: CASKRVRTEAFF.

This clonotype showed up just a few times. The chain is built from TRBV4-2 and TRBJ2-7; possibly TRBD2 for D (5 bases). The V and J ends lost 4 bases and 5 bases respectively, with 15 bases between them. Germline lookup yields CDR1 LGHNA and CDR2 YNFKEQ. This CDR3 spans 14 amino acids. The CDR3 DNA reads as TGTGCCAGCAGCCTAGCGCCGGGTCCGGACGAGCAGTACTTC. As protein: CASSLAPGPDEQYF.

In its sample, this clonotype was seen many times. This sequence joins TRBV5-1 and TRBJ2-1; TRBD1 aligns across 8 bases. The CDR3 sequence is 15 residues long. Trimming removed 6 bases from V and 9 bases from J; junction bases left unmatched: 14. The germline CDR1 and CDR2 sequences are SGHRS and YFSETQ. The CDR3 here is CASKVRSDRVVEQFF. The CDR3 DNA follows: TGCGCCAGCAAGGTCCGATCGGACAGGGTGGTTGAGCAGTTCTTC.

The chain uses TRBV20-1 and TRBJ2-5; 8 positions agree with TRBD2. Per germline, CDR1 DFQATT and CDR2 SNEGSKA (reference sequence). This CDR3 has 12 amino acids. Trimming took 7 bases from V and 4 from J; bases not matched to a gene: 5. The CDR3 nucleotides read TGCAGTGTTCCAACTAGCGGAGAGACCCAGTACTTC. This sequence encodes CSVPTSGETQYF.

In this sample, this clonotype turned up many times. CDR3 sequence: CAITAGGGTDTQYF. CDR3 DNA: TGTGCCATCACCGCAGGAGGAGGCACAGATACGCAGTATTTT. The chain uses TRBV10-3 and TRBJ2-3; D perhaps matches TRBD2 (5 bases). The CDR3 is 14 amino acids. V was pared by 7 bases and J by 1 base, with 12 bases between. Germline V gene data show CDR1 as ENHRY and CDR2 as SYGVKD.

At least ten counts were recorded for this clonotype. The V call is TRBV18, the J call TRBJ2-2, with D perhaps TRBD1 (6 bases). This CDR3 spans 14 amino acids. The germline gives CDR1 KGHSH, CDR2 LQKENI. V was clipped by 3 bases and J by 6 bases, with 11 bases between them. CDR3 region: CASSPREGAGELFF. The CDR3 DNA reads TGTGCCAGCTCACCCCGCGAGGGGGCCGGGGAGCTGTTTTTT.

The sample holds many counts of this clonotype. CDR3 sequence reads: CASSLLNNEQFF. CDR3 sequence (DNA): TGTGCCAGCAGCTTATTAAACAATGAGCAGTTCTTC. The chain uses TRBV7-9 and TRBJ2-1; D gene unclear. CDR3 size: 12 residues. Germline values: CDR1 SEHNR, CDR2 FQNEAQ (reference sequence). V gave up 2 bases and J gave up 5 bases, with 4 bases separating them.

The chain's CDR3 is CASTNTLGRVNGYTF. In nucleotides, the CDR3 is TGTGCCAGCACCAATACGCTCGGCAGGGTAAATGGCTACACCTTC. The chain combines TRBV28 with TRBJ1-2, with D perhaps matching TRBD1 (5 bases). V lost 7 bases and J lost 6, with 21 bases in between. The CDR3 runs to 15 residues. Per the germline V gene, CDR1 is MDHEN and CDR2 is SYDVKM.

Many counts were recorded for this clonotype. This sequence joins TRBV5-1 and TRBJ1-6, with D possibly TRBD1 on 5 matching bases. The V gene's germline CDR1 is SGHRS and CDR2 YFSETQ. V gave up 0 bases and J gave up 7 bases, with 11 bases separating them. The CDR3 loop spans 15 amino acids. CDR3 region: CASSLAMSGNSPLHF. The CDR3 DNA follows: TGCGCCAGCAGCTTGGCTATGTCAGGGAATTCACCCCTCCACTTT.

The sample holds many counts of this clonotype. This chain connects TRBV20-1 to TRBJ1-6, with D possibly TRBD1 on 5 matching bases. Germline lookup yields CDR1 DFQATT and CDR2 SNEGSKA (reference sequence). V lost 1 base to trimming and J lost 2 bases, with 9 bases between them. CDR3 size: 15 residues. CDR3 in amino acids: CSARVGATYNSPLHF. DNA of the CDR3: TGCAGTGCTAGAGTCGGGGCCACCTATAATTCACCCCTCCACTTT.

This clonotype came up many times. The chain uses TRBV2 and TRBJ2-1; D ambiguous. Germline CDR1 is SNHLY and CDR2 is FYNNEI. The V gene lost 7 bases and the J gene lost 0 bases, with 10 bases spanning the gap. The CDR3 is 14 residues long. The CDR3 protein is CASNLLSSYNEQFF. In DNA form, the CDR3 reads TGTGCCAGCAACTTACTCAGCTCCTACAATGAGCAGTTCTTC.

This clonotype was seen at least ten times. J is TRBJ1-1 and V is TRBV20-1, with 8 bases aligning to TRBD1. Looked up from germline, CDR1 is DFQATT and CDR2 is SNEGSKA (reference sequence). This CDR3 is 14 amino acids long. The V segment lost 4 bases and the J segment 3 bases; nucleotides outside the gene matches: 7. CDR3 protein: CSAKPGGADTEAFF. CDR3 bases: TGCAGTGCTAAACCAGGGGGCGCAGACACTGAAGCTTTCTTT.

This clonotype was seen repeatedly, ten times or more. CDR3: CASSLEGGSGYEQYF. Written as DNA, the CDR3 is TGTGCCAGCAGCTTAGAGGGGGGGTCAGGTTACGAGCAGTACTTC. V is TRBV11-2 and J is TRBJ2-7, with 7 bases fitting TRBD2. J was trimmed by 4 bases and V by 0 bases; bases with no gene match: 6. Germline loops: CDR1 SGHAT, CDR2 FQNNGV. The CDR3 contains 15 residues.

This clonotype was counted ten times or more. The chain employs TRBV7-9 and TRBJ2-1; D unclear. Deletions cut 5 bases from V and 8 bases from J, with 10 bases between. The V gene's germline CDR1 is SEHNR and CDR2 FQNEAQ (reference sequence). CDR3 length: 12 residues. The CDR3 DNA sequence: TGTGCCAGCAGCCCAAGTGGGGATGAGCAGTTCTTC. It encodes CASSPSGDEQFF.

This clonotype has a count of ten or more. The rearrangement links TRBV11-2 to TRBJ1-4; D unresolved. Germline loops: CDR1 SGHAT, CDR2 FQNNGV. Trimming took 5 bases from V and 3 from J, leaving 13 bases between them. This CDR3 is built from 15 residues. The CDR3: CASSPQGSSNEKLFF. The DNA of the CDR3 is TGTGCCAGCAGCCCCCAAGGCAGCTCTAATGAAAAACTGTTTTTT.

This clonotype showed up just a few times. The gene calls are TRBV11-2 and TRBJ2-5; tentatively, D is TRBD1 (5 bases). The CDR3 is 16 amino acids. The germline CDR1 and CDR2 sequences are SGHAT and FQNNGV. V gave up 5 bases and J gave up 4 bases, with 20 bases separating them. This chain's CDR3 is CASSVRPAGLGETQYF. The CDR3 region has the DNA TGTGCCAGCAGCGTTCGCCCCGCAGGGCTTGGAGAGACCCAGTACTTC.

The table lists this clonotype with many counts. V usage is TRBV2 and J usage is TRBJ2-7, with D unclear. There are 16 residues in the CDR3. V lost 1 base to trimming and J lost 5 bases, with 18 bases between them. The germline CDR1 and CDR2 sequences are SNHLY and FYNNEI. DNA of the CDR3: TGTGCCAGCAGTGAAGGAGGTACATCGGCGGTTAACGAGCAGTACTTC. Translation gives CASSEGGTSAVNEQYF.

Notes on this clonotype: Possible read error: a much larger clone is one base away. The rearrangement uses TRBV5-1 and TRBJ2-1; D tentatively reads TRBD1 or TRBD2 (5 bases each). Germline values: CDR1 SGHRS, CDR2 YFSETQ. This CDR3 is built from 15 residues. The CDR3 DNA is TGTGCCAACAGCGCCTCGGGACCACGCGGCAATGAGCAGTTCTTC. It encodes CANSASGPRGNEQFF.

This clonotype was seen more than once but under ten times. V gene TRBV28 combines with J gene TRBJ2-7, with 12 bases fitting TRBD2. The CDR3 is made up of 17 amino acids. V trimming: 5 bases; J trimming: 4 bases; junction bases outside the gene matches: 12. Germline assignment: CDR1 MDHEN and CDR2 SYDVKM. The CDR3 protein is CASSPTSGRSVWYEQYF. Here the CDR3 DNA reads TGTGCCAGCAGTCCGACTAGCGGGAGATCTGTGTGGTACGAGCAGTACTTC.

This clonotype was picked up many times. CDR3 coding DNA: TGCGCCAGCAAGCCGAGACAGGGAAGTAATTCACCCCTCCACTTT. It codes for CASKPRQGSNSPLHF. The gene calls are TRBV5-1 and TRBJ1-6; 7 nucleotides agree with TRBD1. J was trimmed by 6 bases and V by 6 bases; bases with no gene match: 9. The CDR3 has 15 residues. Looked up from germline, CDR1 is SGHRS and CDR2 is YFSETQ.

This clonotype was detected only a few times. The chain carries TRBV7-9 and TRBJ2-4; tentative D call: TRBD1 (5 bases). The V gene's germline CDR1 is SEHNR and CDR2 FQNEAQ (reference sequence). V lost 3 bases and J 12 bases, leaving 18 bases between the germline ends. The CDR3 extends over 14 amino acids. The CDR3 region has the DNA TGTGCCAGCAGCTTCGCCTCACAGGACGGCGCTCAGTACTTC. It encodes CASSFASQDGAQYF.

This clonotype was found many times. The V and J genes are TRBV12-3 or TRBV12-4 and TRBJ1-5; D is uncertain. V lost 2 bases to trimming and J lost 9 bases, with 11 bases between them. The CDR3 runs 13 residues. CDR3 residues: CASSLQGQRPQHF. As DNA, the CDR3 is TGTGCCAGCAGTTTACAAGGCCAGAGGCCCCAGCATTTT.

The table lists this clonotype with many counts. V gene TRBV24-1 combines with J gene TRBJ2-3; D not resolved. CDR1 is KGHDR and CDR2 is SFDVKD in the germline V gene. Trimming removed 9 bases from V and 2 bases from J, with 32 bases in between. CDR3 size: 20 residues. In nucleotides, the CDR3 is TGTGCCACCCTCTTTGCGTTGTGGGCCCAAGGAGTCACCAACACAGATACGCAGTATTTT. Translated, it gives CATLFALWAQGVTNTDTQYF.

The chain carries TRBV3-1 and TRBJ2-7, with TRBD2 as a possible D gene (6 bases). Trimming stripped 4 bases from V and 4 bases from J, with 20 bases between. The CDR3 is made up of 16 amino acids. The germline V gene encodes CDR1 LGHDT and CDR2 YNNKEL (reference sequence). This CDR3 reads CASSLGNWGGVYEQYF. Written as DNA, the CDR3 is TGTGCCAGCAGCCTGGGCAACTGGGGAGGTGTTTACGAGCAGTACTTC.

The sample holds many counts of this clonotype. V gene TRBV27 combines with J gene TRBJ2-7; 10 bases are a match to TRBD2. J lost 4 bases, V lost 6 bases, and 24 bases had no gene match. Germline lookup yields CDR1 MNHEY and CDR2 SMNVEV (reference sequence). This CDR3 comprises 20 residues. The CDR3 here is CASRQQGRDSSGRVLYEQYF. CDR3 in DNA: TGTGCCAGCAGACAACAGGGGCGTGATTCTAGCGGGAGAGTCTTGTACGAGCAGTACTTC.

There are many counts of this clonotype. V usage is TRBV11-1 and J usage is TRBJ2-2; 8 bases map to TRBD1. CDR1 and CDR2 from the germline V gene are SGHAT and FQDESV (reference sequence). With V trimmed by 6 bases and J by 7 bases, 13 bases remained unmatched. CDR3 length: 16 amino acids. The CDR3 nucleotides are TGTGCCAGCAGTTATGGACAGGGAAATTCTTTCGGGGAGCTGTTTTTT. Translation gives CASSYGQGNSFGELFF.

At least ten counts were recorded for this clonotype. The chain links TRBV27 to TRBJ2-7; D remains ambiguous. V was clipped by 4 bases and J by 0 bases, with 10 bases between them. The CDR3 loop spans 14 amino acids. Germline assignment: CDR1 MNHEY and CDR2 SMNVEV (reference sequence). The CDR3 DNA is TGTGCCAGCAGTTCCGGACGAAGCTCCTACGAGCAGTACTTC. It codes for CASSSGRSSYEQYF.

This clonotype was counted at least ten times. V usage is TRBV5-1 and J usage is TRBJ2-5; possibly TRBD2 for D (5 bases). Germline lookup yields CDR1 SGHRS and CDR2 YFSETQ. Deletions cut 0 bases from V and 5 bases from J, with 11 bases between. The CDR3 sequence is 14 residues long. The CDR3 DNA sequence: TGCGCCAGCAGCTTGGCCCCAGGCGGGGAGACCCAGTACTTC. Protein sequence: CASSLAPGGETQYF.

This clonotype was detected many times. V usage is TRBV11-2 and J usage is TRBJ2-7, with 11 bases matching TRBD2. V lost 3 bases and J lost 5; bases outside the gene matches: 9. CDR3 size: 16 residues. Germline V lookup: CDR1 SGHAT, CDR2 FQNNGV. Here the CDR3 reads CASSFELAGALDEQYF. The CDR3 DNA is TGTGCCAGCAGCTTCGAACTAGCGGGAGCTTTGGACGAGCAGTACTTC. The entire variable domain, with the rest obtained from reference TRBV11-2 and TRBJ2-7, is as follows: EAGVAQSPRYKIIEKRQSVAFWCNPISGHATLYWYQQILGQGPKLLIQFQNNGVVDDSQLPKDRFSAERLKGVDSTLKIQPAKLEDSAVYLCASSFELAGALDEQYFGPGTRLTVT.

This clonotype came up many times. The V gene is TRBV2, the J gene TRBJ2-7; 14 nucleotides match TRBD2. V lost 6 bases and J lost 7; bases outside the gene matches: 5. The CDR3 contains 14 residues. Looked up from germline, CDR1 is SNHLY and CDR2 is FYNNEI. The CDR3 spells CASRPTSGRGEQYF. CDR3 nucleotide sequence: TGTGCCAGCAGGCCGACTAGCGGGAGGGGGGAGCAGTACTTC.

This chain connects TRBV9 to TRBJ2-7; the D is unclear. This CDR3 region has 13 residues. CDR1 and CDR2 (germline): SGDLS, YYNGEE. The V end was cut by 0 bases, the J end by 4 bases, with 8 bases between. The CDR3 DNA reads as TGTGCCAGCAGCGTAGCTCCTTTGTACGAGCAGTACTTC. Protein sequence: CASSVAPLYEQYF. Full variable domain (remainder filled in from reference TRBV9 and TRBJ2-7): DSGVTQTPKHLITATGQRVTLRCSPRSGDLSVYWYQQSLDQGLQFLIQYYNGEERAKGNILERFSAQQFPDLHSELNLSSLELGDSALYFCASSVAPLYEQYFGPGTRLTVT.